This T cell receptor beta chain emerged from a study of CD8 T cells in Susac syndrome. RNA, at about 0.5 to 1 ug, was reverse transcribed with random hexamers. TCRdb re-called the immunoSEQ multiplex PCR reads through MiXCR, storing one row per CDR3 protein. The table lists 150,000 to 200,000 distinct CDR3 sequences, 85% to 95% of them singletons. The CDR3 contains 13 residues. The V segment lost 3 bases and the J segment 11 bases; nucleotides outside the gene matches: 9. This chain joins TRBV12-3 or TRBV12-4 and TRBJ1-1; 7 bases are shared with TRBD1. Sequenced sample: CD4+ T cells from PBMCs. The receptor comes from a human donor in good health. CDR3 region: CASSFEGAQGAFF. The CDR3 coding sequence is TGTGCCAGCAGTTTTGAGGGGGCCCAGGGGGCTTTCTTT.